This entry concerns a single T cell receptor beta chain. Its antigen remains unknown. Combining a sample-barcoded 5' primer with a J-beta primer mix, a second PCR ran for roughly 7 to 11 cycles. TCRdb processed the 5' RACE reads anew with MiXCR; each CDR3 protein has one entry. The table shows roughly 680,000 distinct CDR3 sequences, with roughly 21% occurring only once. This sample stems from a study of blood T cells in healthy people across ages. Study-level points and caveats: Diversity estimates drawn from one million T cells were deemed underestimates.

The clonotype was recovered from a man aged 70 or older in good health. Sequencing used blood.

The CDR3 bases are TGTGCCAGCAGGTCCGGGGGGCCCAAATACTACACCTTC. It specifies CASRSGGPKYYTF. V is TRBV12-3 or TRBV12-4 and J is TRBJ1-2; tentative D call: TRBD1 (6 bases). The CDR3 is 13 residues long. Trimming left V 6 bases short and J 10 bases short, with 18 bases between.